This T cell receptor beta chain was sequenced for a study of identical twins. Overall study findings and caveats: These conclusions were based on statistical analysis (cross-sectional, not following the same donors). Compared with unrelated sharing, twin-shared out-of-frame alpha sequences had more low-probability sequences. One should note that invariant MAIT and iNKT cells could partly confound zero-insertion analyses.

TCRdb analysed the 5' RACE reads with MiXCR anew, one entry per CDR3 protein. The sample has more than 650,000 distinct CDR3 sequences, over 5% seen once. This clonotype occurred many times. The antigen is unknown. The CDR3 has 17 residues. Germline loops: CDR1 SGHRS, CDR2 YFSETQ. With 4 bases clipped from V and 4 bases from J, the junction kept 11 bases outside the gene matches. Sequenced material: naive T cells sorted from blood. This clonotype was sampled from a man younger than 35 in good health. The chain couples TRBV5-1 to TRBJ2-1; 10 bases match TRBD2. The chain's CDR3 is CASSRQREGLEYNEQFF. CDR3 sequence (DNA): TGCGCCAGCAGCCGACAGCGGGAGGGCCTGGAGTACAATGAGCAGTTCTTC.